These 14 T cell receptor beta chains were all obtained from the same sample, sequenced in a study of blood T cell repertoires in COVID-19. Data came from immunoSEQ multiplex PCR; TCRdb stores just in-frame clones and leaves some out. The table records about 210,000 clones, about nine tenths of them present only once. Sequences were obtained from peripheral blood. Every receptor here comes from a man between 18 and 35 years old with active or convalescent COVID-19.

The V gene is TRBV5-8, the J gene TRBJ2-7; D possibly corresponds to TRBD2 (7 bases). The germline V gene encodes CDR1 SGHTS and CDR2 YDEGEE. V lost 0 bases, J lost 7 bases, and 17 bases lay in between. CDR3 length equals 15 residues. CDR3 nucleotides: TGTGCCAGCAGCTTGGGGGGCCGGGGGGCGCGGGAGCAGTACTTC. Protein product: CASSLGGRGAREQYF.

This chain connects TRBV11-2 to TRBJ2-7; tentative D call: TRBD1 (5 bases). The CDR3 totals 15 residues. Per the germline V gene, CDR1 is SGHAT and CDR2 is FQNNGV. Trimming removed 3 bases at V and 2 bases at J, with 14 bases between. CDR3 bases: TGTGCCAGCAGCTTCATCACCTCAGGGACCTACGAGCAGTACTTC. This sequence encodes CASSFITSGTYEQYF.

The genes are TRBV6-5 and TRBJ2-2; tentative D call: TRBD1 (5 bases). This CDR3 region has 15 residues. V shed 7 bases and J shed 2 bases, with 14 bases lying between them. CDR1 and CDR2 (germline): MNHEY, SVGAGI. For the CDR3, the DNA is TGTGCCAGCACCCTAAACAGGCAAAACACCGGGGAGCTGTTTTTT. Amino acid sequence: CASTLNRQNTGELFF.

This sequence joins TRBV5-6 and TRBJ2-3; TRBD1 matches 7 bases. The CDR3 is 16 amino acids. V shed 4 bases and J 5 bases; nucleotides not matched to a gene: 13. Germline CDR1 and CDR2: SGHDT and YYEEEE. CDR3 amino acids: CASSPKTGWKEDTQYF. The CDR3 region has the DNA TGTGCCAGCAGCCCCAAGACAGGGTGGAAGGAAGATACGCAGTATTTT.

The sample holds one count of this clone. The chain carries TRBV9 and TRBJ2-2; D ambiguous. Trimming removed 0 bases at V and 0 bases at J, with 6 bases between. The CDR3 spans 15 residues. Germline CDR1 is SGDLS and CDR2 is YYNGEE. In DNA, the CDR3 is TGTGCCAGCAGCGTAGGAGTGACGAACACCGGGGAGCTGTTTTTT. It encodes CASSVGVTNTGELFF.

The V call is TRBV28, the J call TRBJ1-5; perhaps TRBD1 as D (5 bases). Trimming took 3 bases from V and 3 from J, leaving 12 bases between them. Germline V gives CDR1 MDHEN, CDR2 SYDVKM. The CDR3 loop spans 15 amino acids. CDR3 loop: CASSLTEILNQPQHF. The CDR3 DNA sequence: TGTGCCAGCAGTTTGACAGAGATCCTCAATCAGCCCCAGCATTTT.

This chain connects TRBV5-8 to TRBJ1-5; D might be TRBD1 (6 bases). Germline CDR1 and CDR2: SGHTS and YDEGEE. The CDR3 contains 14 residues. The V end lost 5 bases, the J end lost 6 bases, and 15 bases lay between the germline ends. This CDR3 is CASSFSGVSQPQHF. The CDR3 DNA reads TGTGCCAGCAGTTTTTCAGGGGTCTCTCAGCCCCAGCATTTT.

This clone was seen once. V usage is TRBV18 and J usage is TRBJ2-7, with 7 bases that match TRBD2. Germline CDR1 KGHSH, CDR2 LQKENI. CDR3 length: 15 amino acids. After removal of 0 bases from V and 3 bases from J, the junction contained 5 bases not matched to a gene. The CDR3 DNA follows: TGTGCCAGCTCACCACCGGGAGGGGACGGCTACGAGCAGTACTTC. Translation gives CASSPPGGDGYEQYF.

This clone was picked up a small number of times. The chain employs TRBV27 and TRBJ2-1, with a tentative D call TRBD2 (5 bases). CDR3 size: 14 residues. Germline CDR1 and CDR2: MNHEY and SMNVEV (reference sequence). Trimming shortened V by 3 bases and J by 2 bases, and 8 bases separated the two germline ends. The CDR3 spells CASSLGSAYNEQFF. CDR3 nucleotides: TGTGCCAGCAGTTTGGGTAGCGCCTACAATGAGCAGTTCTTC.

The V and J genes are TRBV6-5 and TRBJ2-1; 9 positions agree with TRBD2. The CDR3 loop spans 15 amino acids. V gave up 4 bases and J gave up 3 bases; unmatched junction bases: 4. CDR1 is MNHEY, CDR2 SVGAGI, per germline. The CDR3 region has the DNA TGTGCCAGCAGTTCCTTAGCGGGAGTCTACAATGAGCAGTTCTTC. Protein product: CASSSLAGVYNEQFF.

CDR3 nucleotide sequence: TGTGCCAGCTCACAACAGAGTAATGAAAAACTGTTTTTT. It translates to CASSQQSNEKLFF. The genes are TRBV18 and TRBJ1-4, with D unclear. CDR1 is KGHSH and CDR2 is LQKENI in the germline V gene. The CDR3 covers 13 residues. V was shortened by 4 bases and J by 4 bases, with 7 bases between the two germline ends.

This clone was observed a handful of times. V usage is TRBV2 and J usage is TRBJ1-4; TRBD1 might be the D (5 bases). V lost 2 bases to trimming and J lost 3 bases, with 16 bases between them. CDR1 and CDR2 from the germline V gene are SNHLY and FYNNEI. The CDR3 has 17 residues. The CDR3 DNA is TGTGCCAGCAGTGAAAAACCCCTCGGGGGTTCTAATGAAAAACTGTTTTTT. It is translated as CASSEKPLGGSNEKLFF.

The chain is built from TRBV12-3 or TRBV12-4 and TRBJ1-1; TRBD1 might be the D (5 bases). The CDR3 is 13 amino acids. Trimming shortened V by 6 bases and J by 1 base, and 9 bases separated the two germline ends. CDR3 region: CASSPTGNTEAFF. CDR3 in DNA: TGTGCCAGCAGCCCAACAGGGAACACTGAAGCTTTCTTT.

The chain links TRBV18 to TRBJ1-2, with D perhaps TRBD1 (5 bases). Trimming removed 1 base from V and 8 bases from J, with 14 bases in between. Germline V lookup: CDR1 KGHSH, CDR2 LQKENI. This CDR3 is built from 14 residues. CDR3 sequence reads: CASSPQRDQNGYTF. The CDR3 bases are TGTGCCAGCTCACCACAGCGGGACCAAAACGGCTACACCTTC.